The entry below describes one TCR beta chain. This sample stems from a study of OX40 agonist ivuxolimab in advanced cancers. Germline V gene lookup returns CDR1 MDHEN and CDR2 SYDVKM. V was clipped by 1 base and J by 6 bases; unmatched bases: 19. The CDR3 has 20 residues. Produced via immunoSEQ multiplex PCR; TCRdb's table is partial and in-frame only. Found here are approximately 50,000 clones, about 80% of them singletons; the top ten hold around 4.2%. The chain carries TRBV28 and TRBJ2-1; 9 bases are shared with TRBD2. The receptor was derived from an adult with an advanced solid tumor such as melanoma, head and neck, liver or kidney cancer. Sequencing was performed on CD4+ or CD8+ T cells sorted from blood, taken in a trial of the OX40 agonist ivuxolimab. The CDR3 is CASSLFGRWAGGEWGNEQFF. CDR3 coding DNA: TGTGCCAGCAGTTTATTCGGACGGTGGGCGGGAGGGGAGTGGGGCAATGAGCAGTTCTTC.